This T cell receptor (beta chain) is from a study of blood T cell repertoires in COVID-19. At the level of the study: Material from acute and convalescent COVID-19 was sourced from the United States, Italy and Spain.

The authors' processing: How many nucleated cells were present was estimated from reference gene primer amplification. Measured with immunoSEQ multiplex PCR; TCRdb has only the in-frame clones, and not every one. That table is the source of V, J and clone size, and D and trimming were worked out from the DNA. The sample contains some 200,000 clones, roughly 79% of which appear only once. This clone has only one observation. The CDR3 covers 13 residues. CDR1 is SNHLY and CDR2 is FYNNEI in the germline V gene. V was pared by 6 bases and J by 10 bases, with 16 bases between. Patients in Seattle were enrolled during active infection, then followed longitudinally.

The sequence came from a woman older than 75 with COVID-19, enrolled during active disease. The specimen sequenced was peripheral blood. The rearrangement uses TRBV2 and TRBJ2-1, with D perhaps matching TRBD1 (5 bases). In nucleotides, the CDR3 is TGTGCCAGCAGGCCGGGCCCAGCAGGGGAGCAGTTCTTC. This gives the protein CASRPGPAGEQFF.